This T cell receptor (beta chain) comes out of a study of blood T cell repertoires in COVID-19. Study as a whole: The origin of the acute and convalescent COVID-19 samples was the United States, Italy and Spain. Sources were T cells, B-cell-depleted T cells, or PBMCs; the material itself was cDNA or gDNA.

As handled by the study authors: Amplification from reference gene primers served as the basis for estimated nucleated cell counts. Some clones are missing from TCRdb's copy, which holds only in-frame ones; the method was immunoSEQ multiplex PCR. V and J calls and clone size are copied from that table; D and trimming were computed from the DNA. The repertoire consists of about 78,000 clones, with 86% occurring once and the leading ten covering approximately 4.4%. Trimming removed 9 bases at V and 4 bases at J, with 19 bases between. The V gene's germline CDR1 is LNHDA and CDR2 SQIVND (reference sequence). This CDR3 has 15 residues.

Sequenced material: peripheral blood. The receptor's source is a middle-aged man with active or convalescent COVID-19. The chain couples TRBV19 to TRBJ1-5; D uncertain. CDR3 sequence (DNA): TGTGCCAGCCAGCCCGGCACCAGGAAAAATCAGCCCCAGCATTTT. Protein: CASQPGTRKNQPQHF.